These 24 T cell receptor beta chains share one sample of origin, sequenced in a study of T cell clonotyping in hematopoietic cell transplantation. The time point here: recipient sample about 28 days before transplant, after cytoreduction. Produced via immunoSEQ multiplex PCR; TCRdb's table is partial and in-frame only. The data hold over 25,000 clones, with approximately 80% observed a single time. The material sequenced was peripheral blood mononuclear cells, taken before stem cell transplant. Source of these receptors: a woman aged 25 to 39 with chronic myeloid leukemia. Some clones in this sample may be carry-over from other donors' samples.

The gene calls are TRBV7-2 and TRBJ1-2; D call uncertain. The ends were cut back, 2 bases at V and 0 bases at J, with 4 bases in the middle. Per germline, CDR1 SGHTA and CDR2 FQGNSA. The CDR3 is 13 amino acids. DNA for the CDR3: TGTGCCAGCAGCTTAACAGCTAACTATGGCTACACCTTC. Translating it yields CASSLTANYGYTF. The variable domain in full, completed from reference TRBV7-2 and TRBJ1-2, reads GAGVSQSPSNKVTEKGKDVELRCDPISGHTALYWYRQSLGQGLEFLIYFQGNSAPDKSGLPSDRFSAERTGGSVSTLTIQRTQQEDSAVYLCASSLTANYGYTFGSGTRLTVV.

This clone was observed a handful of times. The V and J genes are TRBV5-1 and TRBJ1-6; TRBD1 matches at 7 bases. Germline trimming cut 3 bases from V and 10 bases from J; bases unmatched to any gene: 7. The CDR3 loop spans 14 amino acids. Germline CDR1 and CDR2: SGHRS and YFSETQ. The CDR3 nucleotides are TGCGCCAGCAGCTCATTAGGGGGCAGGTCACCCCTCCACTTT. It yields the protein CASSSLGGRSPLHF.

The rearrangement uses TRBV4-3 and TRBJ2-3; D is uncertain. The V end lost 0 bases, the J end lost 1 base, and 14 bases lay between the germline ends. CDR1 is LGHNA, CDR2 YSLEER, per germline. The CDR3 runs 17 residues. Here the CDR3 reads CASSQDLRVWGTDTQYF. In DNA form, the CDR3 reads TGCGCCAGCAGCCAAGATCTACGGGTTTGGGGCACAGATACGCAGTATTTT.

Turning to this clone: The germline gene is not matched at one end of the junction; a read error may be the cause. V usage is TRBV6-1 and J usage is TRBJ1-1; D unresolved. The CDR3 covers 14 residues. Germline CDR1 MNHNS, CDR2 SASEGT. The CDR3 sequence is CVTVNPSLNTEAFF. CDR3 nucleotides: TGCGTTACAGTGAACCCTTCTCTGAACACTGAAGCTTTCTTT.

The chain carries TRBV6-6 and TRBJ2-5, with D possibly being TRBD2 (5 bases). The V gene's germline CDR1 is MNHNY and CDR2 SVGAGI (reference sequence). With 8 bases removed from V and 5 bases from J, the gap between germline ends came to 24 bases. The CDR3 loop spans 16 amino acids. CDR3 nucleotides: TGTGCCAGCGTCGCCCGCGGACTCCTCGTTGGGGAGACCCAGTACTTC. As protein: CASVARGLLVGETQYF.

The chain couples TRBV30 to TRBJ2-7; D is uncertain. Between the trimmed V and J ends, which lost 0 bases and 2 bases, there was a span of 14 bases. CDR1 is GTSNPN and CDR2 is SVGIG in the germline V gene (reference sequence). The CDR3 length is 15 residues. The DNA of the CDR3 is TGTGCCTGGAGTGTACAACAGCCAGTCGCCTACGAGCAGTACTTC. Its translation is CAWSVQQPVAYEQYF.

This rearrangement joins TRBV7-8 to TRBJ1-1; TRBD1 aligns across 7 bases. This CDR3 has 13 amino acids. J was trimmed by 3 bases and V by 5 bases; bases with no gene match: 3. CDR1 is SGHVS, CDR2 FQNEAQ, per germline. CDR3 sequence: CASSTRGDTEAFF. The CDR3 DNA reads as TGTGCCAGCAGCACCAGGGGGGACACTGAAGCTTTCTTT. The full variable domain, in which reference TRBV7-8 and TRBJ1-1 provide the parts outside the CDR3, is GAGVSQSPRYKVAKRGQDVALRCDPISGHVSLFWYQQALGQGPEFLTYFQNEAQLDKSGLPSDRFFAERPEGSVSTLKIQRTQQEDSAVYLCASSTRGDTEAFFGQGTRLTVV.

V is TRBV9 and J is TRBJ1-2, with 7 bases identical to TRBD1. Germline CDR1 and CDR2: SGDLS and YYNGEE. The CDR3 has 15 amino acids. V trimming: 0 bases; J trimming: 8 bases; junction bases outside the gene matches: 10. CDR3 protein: CASSVVEGGLSGYTF. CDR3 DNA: TGTGCCAGCAGCGTAGTGGAAGGGGGCCTCTCGGGCTACACCTTC.

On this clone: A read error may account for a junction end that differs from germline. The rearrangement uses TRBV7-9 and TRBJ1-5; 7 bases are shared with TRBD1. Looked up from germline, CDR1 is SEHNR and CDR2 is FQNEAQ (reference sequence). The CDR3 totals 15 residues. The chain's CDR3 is CASSGTAPGDQPQHF. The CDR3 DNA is TGTGCCAGCAGCGGGACAGCTCCCGGGGATCAACCCCAGCATTTT.

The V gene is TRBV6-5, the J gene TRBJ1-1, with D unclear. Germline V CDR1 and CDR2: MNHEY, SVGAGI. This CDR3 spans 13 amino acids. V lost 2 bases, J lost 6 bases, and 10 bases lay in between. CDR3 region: CASSYDPSAEAFF. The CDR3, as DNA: TGTGCCAGCAGTTACGACCCCTCAGCTGAAGCTTTCTTT.

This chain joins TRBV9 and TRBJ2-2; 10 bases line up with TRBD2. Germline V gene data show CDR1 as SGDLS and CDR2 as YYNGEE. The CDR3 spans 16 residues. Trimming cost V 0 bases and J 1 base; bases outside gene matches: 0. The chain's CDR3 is CASSVVAGGNTGELFF. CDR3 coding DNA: TGTGCCAGCAGCGTAGTAGCGGGGGGGAACACCGGGGAGCTGTTTTTT.

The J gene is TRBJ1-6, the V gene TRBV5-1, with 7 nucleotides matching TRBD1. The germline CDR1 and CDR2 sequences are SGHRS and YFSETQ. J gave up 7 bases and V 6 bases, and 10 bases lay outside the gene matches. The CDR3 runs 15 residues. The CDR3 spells CASTGGGPSNSPLHF. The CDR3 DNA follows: TGCGCCAGCACCGGAGGGGGCCCATCGAATTCACCCCTCCACTTT.

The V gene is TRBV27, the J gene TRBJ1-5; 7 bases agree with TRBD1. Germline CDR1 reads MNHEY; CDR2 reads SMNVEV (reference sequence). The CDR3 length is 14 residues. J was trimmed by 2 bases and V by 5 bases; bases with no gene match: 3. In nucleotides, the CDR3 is TGTGCCAGCAGTCCAGGGACAGGCAATCAGCCCCAGCATTTT. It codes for CASSPGTGNQPQHF.

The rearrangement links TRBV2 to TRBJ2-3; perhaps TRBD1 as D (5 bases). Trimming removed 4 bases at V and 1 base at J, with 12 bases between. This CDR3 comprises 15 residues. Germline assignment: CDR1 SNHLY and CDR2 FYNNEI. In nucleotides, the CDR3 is TGTGCCAGCAGTGCTTGGGGCCAACGCACAGATACGCAGTATTTT. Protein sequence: CASSAWGQRTDTQYF.

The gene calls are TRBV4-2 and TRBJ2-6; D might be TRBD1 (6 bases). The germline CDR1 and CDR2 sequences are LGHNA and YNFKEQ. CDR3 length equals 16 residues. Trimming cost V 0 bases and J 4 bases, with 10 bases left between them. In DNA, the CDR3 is TGTGCCAGCAGCCAAGAAGCCGGGACAGGGGCCAACGTCCTGACTTTC. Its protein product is CASSQEAGTGANVLTF.

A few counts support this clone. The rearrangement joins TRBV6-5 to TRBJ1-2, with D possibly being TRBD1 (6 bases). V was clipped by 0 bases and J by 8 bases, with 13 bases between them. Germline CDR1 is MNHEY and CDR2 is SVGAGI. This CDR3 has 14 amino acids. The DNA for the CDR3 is TGTGCCAGCAGTTACTCAGGGGGGGCTGGGGGCTACACCTTC. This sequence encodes CASSYSGGAGGYTF.

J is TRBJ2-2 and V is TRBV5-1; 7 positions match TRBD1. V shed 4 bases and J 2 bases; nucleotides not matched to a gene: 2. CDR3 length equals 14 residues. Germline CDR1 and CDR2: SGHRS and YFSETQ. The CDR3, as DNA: TGCGCCAGCAGCCGGGACAGCAACACCGGGGAGCTGTTTTTT. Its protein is CASSRDSNTGELFF.

The CDR3 region is CASTRDGYNEQFF. The CDR3 nucleotides read TGTGCCAGCACTCGGGACGGATACAATGAGCAGTTCTTC. V and J are TRBV2 and TRBJ2-1; D is perhaps TRBD1 or TRBD2 (5 bases each). This CDR3 has 13 residues. Germline assignment: CDR1 SNHLY and CDR2 FYNNEI. With 7 bases removed from V and 4 bases from J, the gap between germline ends came to 11 bases. The entire variable domain, with the rest obtained from reference TRBV2 and TRBJ2-1, is as follows: EPEVTQTPSHQVTQMGQEVILRCVPISNHLYFYWYRQILGQKVEFLVSFYNNEISEKSEIFDDQFSVERPDGSNFTLKIRSTKLEDSAMYFCASTRDGYNEQFFGPGTRLTVL.

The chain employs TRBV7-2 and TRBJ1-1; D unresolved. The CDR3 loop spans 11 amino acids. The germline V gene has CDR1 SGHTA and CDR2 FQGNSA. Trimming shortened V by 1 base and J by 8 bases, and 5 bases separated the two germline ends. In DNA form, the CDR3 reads TGTGCCAGCAGCTTAGGAAACGAAGCTTTCTTT. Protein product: CASSLGNEAFF.

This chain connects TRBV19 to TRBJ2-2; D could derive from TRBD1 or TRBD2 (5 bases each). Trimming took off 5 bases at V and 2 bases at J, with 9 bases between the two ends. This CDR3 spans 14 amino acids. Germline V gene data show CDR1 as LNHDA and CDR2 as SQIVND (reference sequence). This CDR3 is CASSWGSNTGELFF. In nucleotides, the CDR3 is TGTGCCAGTAGTTGGGGGTCAAACACCGGGGAGCTGTTTTTT.

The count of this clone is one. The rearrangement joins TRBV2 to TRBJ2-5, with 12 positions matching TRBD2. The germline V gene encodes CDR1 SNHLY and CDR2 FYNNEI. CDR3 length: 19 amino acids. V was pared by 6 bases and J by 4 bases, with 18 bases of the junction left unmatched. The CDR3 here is CASSTPTSGGERRPETQYF. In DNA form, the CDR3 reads TGTGCCAGCAGCACACCGACTAGCGGGGGTGAGCGGAGACCAGAGACCCAGTACTTC. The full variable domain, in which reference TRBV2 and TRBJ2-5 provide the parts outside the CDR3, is EPEVTQTPSHQVTQMGQEVILRCVPISNHLYFYWYRQILGQKVEFLVSFYNNEISEKSEIFDDQFSVERPDGSNFTLKIRSTKLEDSAMYFCASSTPTSGGERRPETQYFGPGTRLLVL.

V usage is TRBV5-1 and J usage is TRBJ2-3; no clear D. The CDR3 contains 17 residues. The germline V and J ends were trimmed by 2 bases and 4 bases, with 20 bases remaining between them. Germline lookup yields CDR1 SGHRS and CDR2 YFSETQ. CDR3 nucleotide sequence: TGCGCCAGCAGCTTAGACGCCAACCTTGTCTCCCCAGATACGCAGTATTTT. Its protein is CASSLDANLVSPDTQYF.

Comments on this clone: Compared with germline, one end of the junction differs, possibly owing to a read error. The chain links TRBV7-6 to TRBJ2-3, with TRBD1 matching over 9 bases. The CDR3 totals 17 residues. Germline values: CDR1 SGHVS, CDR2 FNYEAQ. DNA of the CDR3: TGTGTCAGCAGCCCCGGGACAGGGCCTTCTAGCACAGATACGCAGTATTTT. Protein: CVSSPGTGPSSTDTQYF.

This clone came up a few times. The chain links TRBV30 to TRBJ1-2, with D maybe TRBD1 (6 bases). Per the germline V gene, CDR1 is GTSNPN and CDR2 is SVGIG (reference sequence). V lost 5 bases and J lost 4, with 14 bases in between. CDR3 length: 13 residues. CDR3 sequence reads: CAWGRDRPYGYTF. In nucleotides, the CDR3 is TGTGCCTGGGGACGAGACAGGCCCTATGGCTACACCTTC. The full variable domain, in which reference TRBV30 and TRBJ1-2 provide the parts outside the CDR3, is SQTIHQWPATLVQPVGSPLSLECTVEGTSNPNLYWYRQAAGRGLQLLFYSVGIGQISSEVPQNLSASRPQDRQFILSSKKLLLSDSGFYLCAWGRDRPYGYTFGSGTRLTVV.